This TCR beta chain was identified in a study of vaccination and CD4 T cells after COVID-19. Background on the study: The study drew post-COVID samples a median about 95 days after diagnosis (range 35 to 161). Overlapping SARS-CoV-2, HCoV-NL63, HCoV-OC43 and HCoV-229E spike peptides were used to stimulate cells.

Comments on this clonotype: Its cognate antigen is unknown.

The Oncomine TCR Beta short-read assay was applied to DNA of cultured CD4+ T cells. Each CDR3 protein gets one entry after TCRdb re-called the PCR reads with MiXCR. The repertoire holds about 12,000 distinct CDR3 sequences, with roughly 26% as singletons. Germline values: CDR1 WNHNN, CDR2 SYGVQD (reference sequence). The length of the CDR3 is 12 residues. The V gene lost 6 bases and the J gene lost 1 base, with 6 bases spanning the gap. The study, taken as a whole, reports: When vaccine-specific clones from convalescent patients were examined, 304 of 307 were spike mono-reactive.

Treatment indicated: roughly 11-day PBMC culture with coronavirus spike peptide pools or control peptides (ViraFEST assay). Cells received half-medium changes with fresh IL-2 medium on days 3 and 7. J is TRBJ1-1 and V is TRBV10-1; D gene uncertain. The specimen was CD4+ T cells from blood, cultured in vitro, collected before SARS-CoV-2 vaccination. The sequence derives from a human donor who received a COVID-19 vaccine. CDR3 coding DNA: TGCGCCAGCAGCGCACCGAACACTGAAGCTTTCTTT. Translation: CASSAPNTEAFF.